The clone carrying this T cell receptor (beta chain) has at least ten counts. What it binds is unknown. These data originate in a study of CD8+CD57+ T cells in acquired aplastic anemia. Study summary: Isolated CD4+ and CD8+ cells, once sorted, yielded DNA averaging around 3 ug.

Study findings and constraints: Any difference that existed in CD8+ Simpson's diversity between patients and controls was not significant.

The CDR3 loop spans 14 amino acids. V lost 2 bases and J lost 5, with 9 bases in between. The germline V gene has CDR1 SNHLY and CDR2 FYNNEI. In patients chosen for sequencing, flow cytometry had shown CD8+CD57+ cell expansion. TCR beta VDJ and CDR3 profiling used genomic DNA as template. TCRdb analysed the reads with MiXCR anew, one entry per CDR3 protein. The table lists 180,000 or so distinct CDR3 sequences, around 48% of them singletons. The J gene is TRBJ2-2, the V gene TRBV2, with TRBD1 as a possible D gene (5 bases). Sequenced sample: sorted CD4+, CD8+, or CD8+CD57+ T cells (not recorded which) from PBMCs. This TCR came from a human donor with aplastic anemia. The CDR3 here is CASSELGRTGELFF. The CDR3, as DNA: TGTGCCAGCAGTGAACTGGGGCGGACCGGGGAGCTGTTTTTT.